This entry describes one T cell receptor (beta chain). The data stem from a study of blood T cell repertoires in COVID-19. Study-level information: Spain, Italy and the United States supplied samples that represented acute and convalescent COVID-19. T cells, B-cell-depleted T cells, or PBMCs provided the cDNA or gDNA that served as material.

Study processing details: Researchers report that nucleated cell counts were estimated from reference gene primer amplification. Clones were sequenced by immunoSEQ multiplex PCR, and TCRdb holds only the in-frame ones, with some missing. V, J and clone size were drawn from that table, and D and trimming were deduced from the DNA. The sample has some 94,000 clones, just under 90% seen once. CDR3 size: 14 residues. Germline CDR1 MNHEY, CDR2 SVGAGI. V lost 7 bases, J lost 6 bases, and 4 bases stayed unmatched. Sequencing used peripheral blood. This chain connects TRBV6-5 to TRBJ1-6; TRBD1 matches 9 bases. The TCR sequence derives from a human donor in a cohort sampled during active COVID-19. This CDR3 reads CASTRDRVNSPLHF. In nucleotides, the CDR3 is TGTGCCAGCACTCGGGACAGGGTTAATTCACCCCTCCACTTT.